These 25 T cell receptor beta chains originate from one sample sequenced in a study of cytomegalovirus exposure and HLA in healthy donors. PCR amplification relied on 60 Vbeta primers (plus 13 Jbeta primers). Only in-frame clones appear in the TCRdb table, and some are missing; sequencing was by immunoSEQ multiplex PCR. The sample lists 120,000 to 150,000 clones, roughly four fifths occurring once. Sequencing input: PBMCs. These TCRs come from a male donor in good health and CMV-seronegative.

The rearrangement links TRBV4-1 to TRBJ1-4, with D unclear. The CDR3 is 15 residues long. The V gene's germline CDR1 is MGHRA and CDR2 YSYEKL. V lost 4 bases and J 7 bases, leaving 16 bases between the germline ends. The CDR3 loop is CASSPLAGVGEKLFF. CDR3 bases: TGCGCCAGCAGCCCCCTCGCCGGGGTGGGTGAAAAACTGTTTTTT.

The chain is built from TRBV30 and TRBJ1-2; 9 bases are a match to TRBD1. Germline values: CDR1 GTSNPN, CDR2 SVGIG (reference sequence). V lost 3 bases and J lost 4; bases outside the gene matches: 15. The length of the CDR3 is 17 residues. The CDR3 sequence: CAWSPPGQGRKGYGYTF. The CDR3 DNA is TGTGCCTGGAGCCCGCCAGGACAGGGGAGAAAGGGCTATGGCTACACCTTC.

The chain couples TRBV4-1 to TRBJ1-1; no reliable D call. The germline gives CDR1 MGHRA, CDR2 YSYEKL. The V and J ends lost 3 bases and 5 bases respectively, with 13 bases between them. The CDR3 is 14 residues long. CDR3 nucleotides: TGCGCCAGCAGCCATATCGGGAGGAGGACTGAAGCTTTCTTT. This codes for CASSHIGRRTEAFF.

A note on this clone: The same CDR3 also results from other DNA sequences found in this sample. This chain's CDR3 is CASSFTGTVNTGELFF. DNA for the CDR3: TGTGCCAGCAGCTTTACCGGGACAGTCAACACCGGGGAGCTGTTTTTT. The chain couples TRBV11-3 to TRBJ2-2; 7 positions match TRBD1. The V and J ends lost 3 bases and 2 bases, in that order; junction bases with no gene match: 6. The CDR3 has 16 residues. Germline CDR1 and CDR2: SGHNT and YENEEA.

This clone was counted a single time. The J gene is TRBJ2-3, the V gene TRBV19; 13 bases match TRBD2. Looked up from germline, CDR1 is LNHDA and CDR2 is SQIVND (reference sequence). The J segment lost 6 bases and the V segment lost 0 bases, leaving 9 bases of the junction unmatched. This CDR3 is 18 amino acids long. The CDR3 DNA is TGTGCCAGTAGTATAGATTCTACTAGCGGGAGGGTCAAGGATACGCAGTATTTT. Its protein product is CASSIDSTSGRVKDTQYF.

This clone came up once. The rearrangement joins TRBV28 to TRBJ2-7; 12 bases agree with TRBD2. The CDR3 runs to 18 residues. Looked up from germline, CDR1 is MDHEN and CDR2 is SYDVKM. Trimming removed 3 bases from V and 3 bases from J; junction bases left unmatched: 12. The DNA for the CDR3 is TGTGCCAGCAGTTTCCCAATGACCCAACTAGCGGGAGGCTACGAGCAGTACTTC. The encoded protein is CASSFPMTQLAGGYEQYF.

In this sample, this clone turned up a few times. The genes are TRBV6-1 and TRBJ2-7; a weak D match, TRBD2 (6 bases). V shed 5 bases and J shed 4 bases, with 12 bases lying between them. Germline-derived CDR1 and CDR2 are MNHNS and SASEGT. This CDR3 contains 13 residues. The CDR3 DNA sequence: TGTGCCAGCAGTCGCGGGGAGATTTACGAGCAGTACTTC. Translation: CASSRGEIYEQYF.

This sequence joins TRBV28 and TRBJ2-3; 11 bases line up with TRBD2. Germline V CDR1 and CDR2: MDHEN, SYDVKM. The trim removed 8 bases at V and 0 bases at J, leaving 7 bases unmatched. CDR3 length: 16 amino acids. CDR3 DNA: TGTGCCAGCCGGCAGGGACTAGCGGAGAGCACAGATACGCAGTATTTT. It translates to CASRQGLAESTDTQYF.

V gene TRBV19 combines with J gene TRBJ2-1; D perhaps matches TRBD1 (8 bases). V gave up 3 bases and J gave up 0 bases, with 21 bases separating them. The germline V gene encodes CDR1 LNHDA and CDR2 SQIVND (reference sequence). This CDR3 has 19 amino acids. The CDR3 here is CASSIYRGGTFSSYNEQFF. In DNA form, the CDR3 reads TGTGCCAGTAGTATTTACAGGGGGGGAACGTTTAGCTCCTACAATGAGCAGTTCTTC. Using reference TRBV19 and TRBJ2-1 for the parts outside the CDR3, the full variable domain is DGGITQSPKYLFRKEGQNVTLSCEQNLNHDAMYWYRQDPGQGLRLIYYSQIVNDFQKGDIAEGYSVSREKKESFPLTVTSAQKNPTAFYLCASSIYRGGTFSSYNEQFFGPGTRLTVL.

This chain connects TRBV29-1 to TRBJ2-3, with 7 bases that match TRBD2. Trimming removed 2 bases from V and 2 bases from J; junction bases left unmatched: 7. Germline CDR1 SQVTM, CDR2 ANQGSEA. This CDR3 is built from 15 residues. The CDR3 protein is CSVESPSGPTDTQYF. The CDR3 nucleotides read TGCAGCGTTGAATCTCCTAGCGGCCCCACAGATACGCAGTATTTT.

The chain is built from TRBV7-9 and TRBJ1-4, with a possible D match to TRBD1 (5 bases). The germline CDR1 and CDR2 sequences are SEHNR and FQNEAQ (reference sequence). V lost 1 base, J lost 6 bases, and 12 bases lay in between. This CDR3 has 15 amino acids. The DNA for the CDR3 is TGTGCCAGCAGCTTAGGAGAAGGGGTGGATGAAAAACTGTTTTTT. This encodes CASSLGEGVDEKLFF.

The rearrangement links TRBV28 to TRBJ1-5; no definite D call. Trimming left V 7 bases short and J 0 bases short, with 10 bases between. Germline V gene data show CDR1 as MDHEN and CDR2 as SYDVKM. This CDR3 spans 14 amino acids. CDR3: CASTGGLSNQPQHF. The CDR3 DNA sequence: TGTGCCAGCACCGGAGGCCTTAGCAATCAGCCCCAGCATTTT.

J is TRBJ1-1 and V is TRBV11-3; TRBD1 matches at 9 bases. Germline trimming cut 6 bases from V and 1 base from J; bases unmatched to any gene: 0. From germline, CDR1 is SGHNT and CDR2 YENEEA. The CDR3 sequence is 13 residues long. CDR3 sequence: CASRGQGNTEAFF. The CDR3 DNA follows: TGTGCCAGCAGGGGACAGGGGAACACTGAAGCTTTCTTT.

The V gene is TRBV6-5, the J gene TRBJ2-7, with D tentatively TRBD2 (6 bases). This CDR3 is 15 amino acids long. Germline CDR1 is MNHEY and CDR2 is SVGAGI. V shed 0 bases and J shed 4 bases, with 13 bases lying between them. DNA for the CDR3: TGTGCCAGCAGTTACTCGGGGGGAACGGTTTACGAGCAGTACTTC. This encodes CASSYSGGTVYEQYF.

The rearrangement links TRBV9 to TRBJ2-3, with TRBD2 matching 10 bases. CDR3 length: 15 residues. Germline-derived CDR1 and CDR2 are SGDLS and YYNGEE. The J segment lost 3 bases and the V segment lost 4 bases, leaving 5 bases of the junction unmatched. CDR3 nucleotide sequence: TGTGCCAGCAGCACCTCTAGCGGGGGAACAGATACGCAGTATTTT. This gives the protein CASSTSSGGTDTQYF.

The chain links TRBV19 to TRBJ2-7; a weak D match, TRBD2 (5 bases). V lost 5 bases, J lost 6 bases, and 17 bases lay in between. Germline CDR1 is LNHDA and CDR2 is SQIVND (reference sequence). CDR3 length: 14 amino acids. CDR3 loop: CASSPLLASAEQYF. The CDR3 DNA reads TGTGCCAGTAGTCCCCTTTTAGCGTCAGCCGAGCAGTACTTC.

In its sample, this clone was seen once. This chain joins TRBV20-1 and TRBJ2-5; D gene unclear. CDR1 is DFQATT and CDR2 is SNEGSKA in the germline V gene (reference sequence). The CDR3 is 11 residues long. With 1 base removed from V and 3 bases from J, the gap between germline ends came to 3 bases. The CDR3 reads CSARGEETQYF. Written as DNA, the CDR3 is TGCAGTGCTAGAGGAGAAGAGACCCAGTACTTC.

Written as DNA, the CDR3 is TGCGCCAGCAGCAGGGAGGCGAACACTGAAGCTTTCTTT. Its translation: CASSREANTEAFF. This chain joins TRBV5-1 and TRBJ1-1, with D unclear. Trimming left V 4 bases short and J 1 base short, with 8 bases between. The CDR3 extends over 13 amino acids. CDR1 is SGHRS and CDR2 is YFSETQ in the germline V gene.

The chain uses TRBV7-8 and TRBJ2-3; TRBD1 matches at 10 bases. CDR1 SGHVS and CDR2 FQNEAQ come from the germline V gene. The CDR3 covers 17 residues. The trim removed 6 bases at V and 7 bases at J, leaving 16 bases unmatched. CDR3 nucleotides: TGTGCCAGCAGGGGGGACAGGGGATCGGGAGGGCCGTATACGCAGTATTTT. Its protein is CASRGDRGSGGPYTQYF. The whole variable domain, filled in from reference TRBV7-8 and TRBJ2-3, reads GAGVSQSPRYKVAKRGQDVALRCDPISGHVSLFWYQQALGQGPEFLTYFQNEAQLDKSGLPSDRFFAERPEGSVSTLKIQRTQQEDSAVYLCASRGDRGSGGPYTQYFGPGTRLTVL.

A remark on this clone: Other DNA sequences of this sample code for an identical CDR3. The rearrangement joins TRBV5-1 to TRBJ1-1; 7 bases are shared with TRBD1. CDR3 length equals 14 residues. Germline CDR1 and CDR2: SGHRS and YFSETQ. Trimming took 2 bases from V and 4 from J; bases not matched to a gene: 5. CDR3 nucleotide sequence: TGCGCCAGCAGCTTCGAGGGGGCGAGCACTGAAGCTTTCTTT. It specifies CASSFEGASTEAFF.

This rearrangement joins TRBV7-9 to TRBJ2-3; tentatively, D is TRBD1 (5 bases). Germline-derived CDR1 and CDR2 are SEHNR and FQNEAQ (reference sequence). The CDR3 is 14 residues long. Trimming took 1 base from V and 1 from J, leaving 6 bases between them. CDR3 sequence: CASSLEQGTDTQYF. The CDR3 DNA reads TGTGCCAGCAGCTTAGAACAGGGCACAGATACGCAGTATTTT.

The rearrangement uses TRBV28 and TRBJ2-7, with a weak D call TRBD1 (5 bases). V gave up 6 bases and J gave up 4 bases, with 16 bases separating them. The V gene's germline CDR1 is MDHEN and CDR2 SYDVKM. The CDR3 is 14 residues long. For the CDR3, the DNA is TGTGCCAGCAGAGAGACAGAATACTTTTACGAGCAGTACTTC. Its translation is CASRETEYFYEQYF.

DNA of the CDR3: TGCGCCAGCAGCCCGACTAGCGGGGGGGTAATCGGGGAGACCCAGTACTTC. Protein: CASSPTSGGVIGETQYF. The rearrangement uses TRBV4-1 and TRBJ2-5; 14 bases agree with TRBD2. With 4 bases clipped from V and 5 bases from J, the junction kept 9 bases outside the gene matches. This CDR3 spans 17 amino acids. The germline V gene has CDR1 MGHRA and CDR2 YSYEKL.

The V gene is TRBV2, the J gene TRBJ2-5, with D maybe TRBD2 (6 bases). CDR3 length: 13 amino acids. V was trimmed by 7 bases and J by 11 bases, leaving 20 bases between them. CDR1 is SNHLY, CDR2 FYNNEI, per germline. CDR3 in amino acids: CASIGGSRGEQYF. The CDR3 region has the DNA TGTGCCAGCATTGGCGGCAGCCGCGGGGAGCAGTACTTC.

This clone was observed a single time. This sequence joins TRBV10-3 and TRBJ1-5, with D hard to call. Germline V lookup: CDR1 ENHRY, CDR2 SYGVKD. V was trimmed by 0 bases and J by 0 bases, leaving 6 bases between them. CDR3 length: 15 amino acids. The CDR3 DNA is TGTGCCATCAGTGAGTCAGGACTTAGCAATCAGCCCCAGCATTTT. Its protein is CAISESGLSNQPQHF.